These T cell receptor beta chains were read from a single sample in a study of T cell repertoires in cytomegalovirus infection. TCRdb reprocessed the reads with MiXCR, giving one entry per CDR3 protein. The table shows some 300,000 distinct CDR3 sequences, with around 9.1% occurring only once. Input material: PBMCs. The receptors were sampled from a human donor in good health (CMV status not recorded). Some clones in this sample may be carry-over from other donors' samples. Each CDR3 is given with its conserved first and last residue. D genes are given only for firm matches. A row's size may be missing; if present it is once, few, many or a size class.

d_gene,v_gene,abundance,len,j_gene,CDR3aa,CDR3nt
-,TRBV7-9,many,12,TRBJ2-7,CASSLVAGTPYF,TGTGCCAGCAGCTTAGTGGCGGGGACACCGTACTTC
TRBD2,TRBV7-8,many,17,TRBJ2-3,CASSFGTSGGAADTQYF,TGTGCCAGCAGCTTTGGGACTAGCGGGGGGGCCGCAGATACGCAGTATTTT
-,TRBV14,-,15,TRBJ1-2,CASSQDSSESYGYTF,TGTGCCAGCAGCCAAGATTCGTCGGAGAGTTATGGCTACACCTTC
TRBD1,TRBV7-6,many,13,TRBJ1-1,CASSYGQATGAFF,TGTGCCAGCAGCTACGGACAGGCAACTGGAGCTTTCTTT
-,TRBV29-1,few,14,TRBJ1-6,CSVSNGQIDSPLHF,TGCAGCGTCTCCAACGGACAGATTGATTCACCCCTCCACTTT
-,TRBV29-1,few,12,TRBJ1-2,CSVDGGNYGYTF,TGCAGCGTTGATGGCGGGAACTATGGCTACACCTTC
-,TRBV3-1,few,13,TRBJ1-1,CASSQGVVAEAFF,TGTGCCAGCAGCCAGGGGGTAGTCGCTGAAGCTTTCTTT
TRBD1,TRBV20-1,-,14,TRBJ1-5,CSAPTGYSNQPQHF,TGCAGTGCCCCGACAGGGTACAGCAATCAGCCCCAGCATTTT
-,TRBV20-1,-,12,TRBJ2-5,CSARVRERTQYF,TGCAGTGCTAGAGTCAGGGAAAGGACCCAGTACTTC
-,TRBV20-1,-,12,TRBJ2-1,CSARILVNEQFF,TGCAGTGCTAGGATACTAGTTAATGAGCAGTTCTTC
TRBD2,TRBV5-1,-,13,TRBJ2-7,CASRTSGGDEQYF,TGCGCCAGCAGGACTAGCGGGGGGGACGAGCAGTACTTC
TRBD1,TRBV28,-,16,TRBJ2-1,CASSPPGQGLENEQFF,TGTGCCAGCAGTCCTCCGGGACAGGGGCTGGAGAATGAGCAGTTCTTC
-,TRBV6-4,many,15,TRBJ2-1,CASSDSKLSYNEQFF,TGTGCCAGCAGTGACTCGAAATTATCCTACAATGAGCAGTTCTTC
TRBD2,TRBV7-2,many,16,TRBJ2-1,CASSPLGSGGYNEQFF,TGTGCCAGCAGCCCCCTCGGTAGCGGGGGCTACAATGAGCAGTTCTTC
-,TRBV20-1,few,14,TRBJ2-2,CSARDHGNTGELFF,TGCAGTGCTAGAGATCACGGAAACACCGGGGAGCTGTTTTTT
-,TRBV7-8,many,13,TRBJ2-1,CASSLQGSNEQFF,TGTGCCAGCAGCTTACAAGGAAGCAATGAGCAGTTCTTC
TRBD1,TRBV28,many,15,TRBJ2-2,CASRRQGTDTGELFF,TGTGCCAGCAGACGACAGGGGACGGACACCGGGGAGCTGTTTTTT
-,TRBV25-1,many,13,TRBJ1-6,CASRGGNNSPLHF,TGTGCCAGCAGAGGGGGAAATAATTCACCCCTCCACTTT
TRBD1,TRBV12-3/TRBV12-4,many,13,TRBJ1-6,CASSGQVTVPLHF,TGTGCCAGCAGTGGACAGGTTACGGTTCCCCTCCACTTT
-,TRBV10-3,many,11,TRBJ2-1,CAISAHNEQFF,TGTGCCATCAGTGCCCACAATGAGCAGTTCTTC
-,TRBV20-1,few,14,TRBJ1-1,CSAREPDRETEAFF,TGCAGTGCTAGAGAGCCTGACAGAGAGACTGAAGCTTTCTTT
-,TRBV5-1,many,14,TRBJ1-1,CASSAGHGLAEAFF,TGCGCCAGCAGCGCGGGACATGGGCTGGCTGAAGCTTTCTTT
-,TRBV20-1,few,12,TRBJ1-5,CSATQGNQPQHF,TGCAGTGCTACCCAGGGCAATCAGCCCCAGCATTTT
-,TRBV7-2,many,17,TRBJ1-6,CASSSTVIVAYNSPLHF,TGTGCCAGCAGCTCGACAGTCATTGTCGCTTATAATTCACCCCTCCACTTT
-,TRBV6-1,many,15,TRBJ2-3,CASSQGLIVADTQYF,TGTGCCAGCAGTCAAGGGTTGATCGTTGCAGATACGCAGTATTTT
-,TRBV7-6,many,13,TRBJ1-5,CASSLYRDQPQHF,TGTGCCAGCAGCTTATACAGGGATCAGCCCCAGCATTTT
-,TRBV20-1,-,11,TRBJ2-1,CSAPDGNEQFF,TGCAGTGCTCCCGACGGTAATGAGCAGTTCTTC
-,TRBV7-2,many,13,TRBJ2-6,CASQGYGANVLTF,TGTGCCTCCCAGGGGTACGGGGCCAACGTCCTGACTTTC